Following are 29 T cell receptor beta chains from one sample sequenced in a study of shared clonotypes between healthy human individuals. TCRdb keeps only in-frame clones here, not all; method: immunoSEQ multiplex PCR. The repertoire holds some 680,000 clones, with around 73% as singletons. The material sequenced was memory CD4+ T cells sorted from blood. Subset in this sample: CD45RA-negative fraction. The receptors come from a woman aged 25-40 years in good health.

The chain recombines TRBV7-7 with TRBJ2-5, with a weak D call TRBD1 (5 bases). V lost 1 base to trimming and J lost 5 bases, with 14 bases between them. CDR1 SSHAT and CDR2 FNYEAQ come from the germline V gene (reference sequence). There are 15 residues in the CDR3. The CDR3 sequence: CASSLGLAGKETQYF. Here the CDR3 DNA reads TGTGCCAGCAGCTTAGGACTTGCAGGGAAGGAGACCCAGTACTTC.

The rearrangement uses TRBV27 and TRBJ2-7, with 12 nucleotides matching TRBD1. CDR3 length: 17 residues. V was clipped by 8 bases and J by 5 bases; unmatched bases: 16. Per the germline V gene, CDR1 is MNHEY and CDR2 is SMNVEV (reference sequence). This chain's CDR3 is CASVGWRGQGASNEQYF. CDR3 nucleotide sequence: TGTGCCAGCGTAGGGTGGAGGGGACAGGGGGCCAGCAACGAGCAGTACTTC.

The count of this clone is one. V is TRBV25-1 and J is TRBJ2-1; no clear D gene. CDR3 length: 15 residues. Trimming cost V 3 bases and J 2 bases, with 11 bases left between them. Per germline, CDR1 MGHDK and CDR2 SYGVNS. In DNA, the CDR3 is TGTGCCAGCAGTGATTTCAGGTCTACCTACAATGAGCAGTTCTTC. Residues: CASSDFRSTYNEQFF.

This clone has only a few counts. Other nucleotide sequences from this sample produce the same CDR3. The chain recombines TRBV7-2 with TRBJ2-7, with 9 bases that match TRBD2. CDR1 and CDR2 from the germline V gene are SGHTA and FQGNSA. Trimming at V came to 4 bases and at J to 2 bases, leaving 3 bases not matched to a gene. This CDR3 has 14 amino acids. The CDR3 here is CASSSQRGAYEQYF. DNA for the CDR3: TGTGCCAGCAGCTCCCAGCGGGGGGCCTACGAGCAGTACTTC.

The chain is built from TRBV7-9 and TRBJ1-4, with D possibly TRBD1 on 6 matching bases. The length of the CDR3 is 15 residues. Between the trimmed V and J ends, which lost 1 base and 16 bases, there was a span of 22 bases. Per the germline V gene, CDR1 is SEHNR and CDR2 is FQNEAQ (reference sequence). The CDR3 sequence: CASSLGTDLMEVRFF. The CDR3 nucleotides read TGTGCCAGCAGCTTAGGGACAGATCTAATGGAGGTCCGGTTTTTT.

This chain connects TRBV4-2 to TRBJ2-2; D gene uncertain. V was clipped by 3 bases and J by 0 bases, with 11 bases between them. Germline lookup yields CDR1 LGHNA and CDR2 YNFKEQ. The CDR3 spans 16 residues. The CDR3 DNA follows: TGTGCCAGCAGCCAGCATACTCCCTCGAACACCGGGGAGCTGTTTTTT. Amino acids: CASSQHTPSNTGELFF.

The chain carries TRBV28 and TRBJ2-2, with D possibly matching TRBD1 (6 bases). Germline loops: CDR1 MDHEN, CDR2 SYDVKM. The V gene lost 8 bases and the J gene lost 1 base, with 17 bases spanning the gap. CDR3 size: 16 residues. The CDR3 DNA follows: TGTGCCAGCTCCCCTGGGGACACCAAGAACACCGGGGAGCTGTTTTTT. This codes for CASSPGDTKNTGELFF.

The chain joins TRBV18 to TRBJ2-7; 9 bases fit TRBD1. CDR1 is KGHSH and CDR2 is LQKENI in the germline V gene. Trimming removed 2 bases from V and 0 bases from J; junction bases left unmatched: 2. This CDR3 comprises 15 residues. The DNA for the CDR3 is TGTGCCAGCTCACCAGGGACAGGGCACTCCTACGAGCAGTACTTC. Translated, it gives CASSPGTGHSYEQYF.

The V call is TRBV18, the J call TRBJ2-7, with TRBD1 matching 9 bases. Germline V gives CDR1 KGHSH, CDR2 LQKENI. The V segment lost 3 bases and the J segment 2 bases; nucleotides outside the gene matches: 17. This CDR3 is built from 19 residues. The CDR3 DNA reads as TGTGCCAGCTCACCCCGAGGGACAGGGACGCAGAGGGGAACCTACGAGCAGTACTTC. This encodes CASSPRGTGTQRGTYEQYF.

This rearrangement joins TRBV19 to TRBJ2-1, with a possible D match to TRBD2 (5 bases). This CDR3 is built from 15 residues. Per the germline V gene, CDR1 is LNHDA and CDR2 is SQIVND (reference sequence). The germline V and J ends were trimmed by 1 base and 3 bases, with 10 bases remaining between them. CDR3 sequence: CASSIGWEYYNEQFF. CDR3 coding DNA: TGTGCCAGTAGTATAGGATGGGAGTACTACAATGAGCAGTTCTTC.

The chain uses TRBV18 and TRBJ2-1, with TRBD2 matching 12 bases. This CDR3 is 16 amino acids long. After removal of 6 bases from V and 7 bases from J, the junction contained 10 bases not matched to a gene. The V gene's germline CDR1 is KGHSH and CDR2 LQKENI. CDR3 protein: CASSLLAGGPGNEQFF. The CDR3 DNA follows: TGTGCCAGCTCCCTCCTAGCGGGAGGGCCGGGAAATGAGCAGTTCTTC.

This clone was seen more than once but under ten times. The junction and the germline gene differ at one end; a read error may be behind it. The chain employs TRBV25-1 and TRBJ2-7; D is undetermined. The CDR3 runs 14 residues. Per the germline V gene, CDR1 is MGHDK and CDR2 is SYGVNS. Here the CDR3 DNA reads TGTGCCAGCAGTAAATACACCAACTCCTACGAGCAGTACTTC. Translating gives CASSKYTNSYEQYF.

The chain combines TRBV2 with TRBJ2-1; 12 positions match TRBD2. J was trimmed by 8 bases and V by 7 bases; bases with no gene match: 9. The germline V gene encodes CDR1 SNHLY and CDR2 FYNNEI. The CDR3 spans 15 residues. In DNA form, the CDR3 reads TGTGCCAGCACCCGCCTGACTAGCGGGAGCGATGAGCAGTTCTTC. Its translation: CASTRLTSGSDEQFF.

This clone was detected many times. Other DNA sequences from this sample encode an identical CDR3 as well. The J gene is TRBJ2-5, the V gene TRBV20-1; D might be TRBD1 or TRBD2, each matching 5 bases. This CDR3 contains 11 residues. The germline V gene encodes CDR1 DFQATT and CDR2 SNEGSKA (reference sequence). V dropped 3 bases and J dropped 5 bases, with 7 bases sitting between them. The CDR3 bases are TGCAGTGCTAGGGGGGTCGAGACCCAGTACTTC. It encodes CSARGVETQYF.

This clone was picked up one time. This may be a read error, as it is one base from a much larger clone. CDR3 protein: CASSPGQGETQYF. CDR3 nucleotides: TGTGCCAGCAGCCCCGGACAGGGGGAGACCCAGTACTTC. V gene TRBV7-9 combines with J gene TRBJ2-5, with TRBD1 identical over 9 bases. Germline V lookup: CDR1 SEHNR, CDR2 FQNEAQ (reference sequence). CDR3 length: 13 amino acids. The J segment lost 5 bases and the V segment lost 5 bases, leaving 3 bases of the junction unmatched.

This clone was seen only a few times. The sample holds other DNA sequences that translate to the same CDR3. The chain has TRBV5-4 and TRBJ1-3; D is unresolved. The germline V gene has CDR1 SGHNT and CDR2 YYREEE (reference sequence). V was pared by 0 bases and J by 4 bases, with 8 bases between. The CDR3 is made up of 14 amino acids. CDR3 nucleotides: TGTGCCAGCAGCTTGGGACAAGCGGGAAACACCATATATTTT. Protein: CASSLGQAGNTIYF.

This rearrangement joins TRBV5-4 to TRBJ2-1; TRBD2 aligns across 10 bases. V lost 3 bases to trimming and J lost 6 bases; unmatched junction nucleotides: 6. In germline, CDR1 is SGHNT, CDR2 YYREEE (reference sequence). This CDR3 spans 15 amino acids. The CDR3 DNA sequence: TGTGCCAGCAGCTCTATAGCGGGAGGATCCAATGAGCAGTTCTTC. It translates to CASSSIAGGSNEQFF. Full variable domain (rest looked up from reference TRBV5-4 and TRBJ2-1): ETGVTQSPTHLIKTRGQQVTLRCSSQSGHNTVSWYQQALGQGPQFIFQYYREEENGRGNFPPRFSGLQFPNYSSELNVNALELDDSALYLCASSSIAGGSNEQFFGPGTRLTVL.

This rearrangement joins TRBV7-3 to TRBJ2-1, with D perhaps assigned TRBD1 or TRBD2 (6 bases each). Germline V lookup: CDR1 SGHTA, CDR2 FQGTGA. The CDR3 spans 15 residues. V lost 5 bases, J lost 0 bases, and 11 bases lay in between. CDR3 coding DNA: TGTGCCAGCAGCGGGGGGCTAAGCTCCTACAATGAGCAGTTCTTC. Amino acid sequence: CASSGGLSSYNEQFF.

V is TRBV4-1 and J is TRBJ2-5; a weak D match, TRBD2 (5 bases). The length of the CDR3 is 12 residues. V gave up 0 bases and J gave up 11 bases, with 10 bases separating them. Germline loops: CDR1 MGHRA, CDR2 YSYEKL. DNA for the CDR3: TGCGCCAGCAGCCAAGATGGTCTAGCACAGTACTTC. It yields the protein CASSQDGLAQYF.

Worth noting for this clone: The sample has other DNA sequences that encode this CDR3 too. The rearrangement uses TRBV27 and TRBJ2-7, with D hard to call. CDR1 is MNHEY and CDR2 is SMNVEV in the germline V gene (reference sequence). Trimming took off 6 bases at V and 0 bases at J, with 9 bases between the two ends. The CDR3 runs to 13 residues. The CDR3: CASRPHSSYEQYF. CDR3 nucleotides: TGTGCCAGCAGGCCGCACAGCTCCTACGAGCAGTACTTC.

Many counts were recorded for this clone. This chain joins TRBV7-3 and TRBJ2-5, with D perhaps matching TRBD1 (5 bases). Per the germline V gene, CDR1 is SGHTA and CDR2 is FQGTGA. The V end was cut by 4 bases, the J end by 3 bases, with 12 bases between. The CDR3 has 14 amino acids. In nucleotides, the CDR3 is TGTGCCAGCAGCTGGGGCGCTGGGAAAGAGACCCAGTACTTC. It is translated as CASSWGAGKETQYF.

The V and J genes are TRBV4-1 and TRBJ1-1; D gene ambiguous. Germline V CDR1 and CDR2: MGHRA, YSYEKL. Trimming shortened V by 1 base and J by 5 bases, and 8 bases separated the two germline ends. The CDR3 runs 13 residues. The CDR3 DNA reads TGCGCCAGCAGCCAAGCTCGATGGACTGAAGCTTTCTTT. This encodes CASSQARWTEAFF.

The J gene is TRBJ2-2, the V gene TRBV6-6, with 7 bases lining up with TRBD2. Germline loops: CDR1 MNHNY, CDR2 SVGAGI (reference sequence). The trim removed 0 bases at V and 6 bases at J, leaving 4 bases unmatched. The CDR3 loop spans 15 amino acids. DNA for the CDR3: TGTGCCAGCAGTTACTCGAAGGGAGGGGCCGGGGAGCTGTTTTTT. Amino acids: CASSYSKGGAGELFF.

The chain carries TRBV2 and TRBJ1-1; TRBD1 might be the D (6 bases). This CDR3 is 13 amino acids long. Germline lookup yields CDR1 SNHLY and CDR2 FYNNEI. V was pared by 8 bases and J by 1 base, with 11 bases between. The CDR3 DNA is TGTGCCAGCGCGGGACAATCGAACACTGAAGCTTTCTTT. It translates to CASAGQSNTEAFF. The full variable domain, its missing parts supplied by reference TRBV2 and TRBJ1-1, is EPEVTQTPSHQVTQMGQEVILRCVPISNHLYFYWYRQILGQKVEFLVSFYNNEISEKSEIFDDQFSVERPDGSNFTLKIRSTKLEDSAMYFCASAGQSNTEAFFGQGTRLTVV.

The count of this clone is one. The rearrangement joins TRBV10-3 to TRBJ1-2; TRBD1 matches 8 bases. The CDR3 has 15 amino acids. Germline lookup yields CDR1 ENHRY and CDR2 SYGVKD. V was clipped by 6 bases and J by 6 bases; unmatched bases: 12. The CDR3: CAIRSQGGRQNGYTF. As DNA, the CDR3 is TGTGCCATCAGATCACAGGGGGGTAGACAGAATGGCTACACCTTC.

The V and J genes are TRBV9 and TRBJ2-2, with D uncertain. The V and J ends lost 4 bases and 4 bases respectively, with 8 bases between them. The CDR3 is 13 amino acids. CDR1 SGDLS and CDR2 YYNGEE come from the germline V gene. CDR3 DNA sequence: TGTGCCAGCAGCTCCCCGTTCACCGGGGAGCTGTTTTTT. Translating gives CASSSPFTGELFF.

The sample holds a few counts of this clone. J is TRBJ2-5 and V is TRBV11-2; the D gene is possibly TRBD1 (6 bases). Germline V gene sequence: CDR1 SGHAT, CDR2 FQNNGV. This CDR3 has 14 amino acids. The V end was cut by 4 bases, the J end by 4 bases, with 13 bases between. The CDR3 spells CASSSSTGRETQYF. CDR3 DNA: TGTGCCAGCAGCTCTTCAACAGGGCGAGAGACCCAGTACTTC.

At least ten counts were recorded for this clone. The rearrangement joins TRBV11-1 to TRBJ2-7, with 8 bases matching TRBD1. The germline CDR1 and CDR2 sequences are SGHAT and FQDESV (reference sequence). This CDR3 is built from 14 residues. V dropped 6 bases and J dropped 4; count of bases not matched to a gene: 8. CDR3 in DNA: TGTGCCAGCAGGAGCGGACAGGGCCGGTACGAGCAGTACTTC. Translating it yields CASRSGQGRYEQYF.

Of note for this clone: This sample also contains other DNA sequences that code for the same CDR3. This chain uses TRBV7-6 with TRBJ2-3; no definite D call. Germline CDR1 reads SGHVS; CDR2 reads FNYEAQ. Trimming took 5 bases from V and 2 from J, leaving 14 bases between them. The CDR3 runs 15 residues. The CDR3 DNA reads TGTGCCAGCAGCCCGGTGGGCCAGCCCACAGATACGCAGTATTTT. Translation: CASSPVGQPTDTQYF.